The TCR beta chain under discussion was sequenced for a study of blood T cell repertoires in COVID-19 (dated by TCRdb to about 2020). At the level of the whole study: The collaborator samples originated in the United States, Italy and Spain and spanned the acute and convalescent phases of COVID-19. The repertoires were made available in a free public database intended to serve as a resource for research on the immune response to SARS-CoV-2. Where available, HLA class I and class II types were taken from metadata supplied by the sample provider and were not determined by assay-based typing. The prospective study material was composed of cDNA or gDNA derived from T cells, B-cell-depleted T cells, or PBMCs. Sample metadata almost always included a de-identified subject ID, COVID-19 status, age in years and sex. The samples were drawn from the first 160 participants of the ongoing ImmuneRACE study and from more than 1,000 subjects provided by 6 global collaborators. Deeply sampled blood TCRbeta repertoires from subjects exposed to, actively infected with, or recovered from COVID-19 were included in the dataset.

Collaborating institutions collected whole blood in K2EDTA tubes following their own protocols. For TCRbeta analysis, collaborators shipped samples in one of three forms: frozen whole blood, isolated PBMCs, or DNA extracted from either of those sample types. The immunoSEQ Assay, a bias-controlled multiplex PCR, was used to amplify TCRbeta CDR3 regions from genomic DNA. Turning to the authors' computational methods: Nucleated cell counts per sample were estimated from amplification of reference gene primers within the assay. Sequence reads were collapsed and filtered to measure the absolute abundance of every unique TCRbeta CDR3 rearrangement. For each sample, productive Simpson clonality was calculated as the square root of Simpson's diversity index across productive rearrangements. Entries here come from immuneACCESS through TCRdb and include only in-frame sequences with V and J called. Some clones fail to appear in such tables; in the studies checked, an unresolved V gene covers under half of the shortfall, and the cause of the remainder is unknown. V and J calls and clone size are copied from that table; D and trimming were computed from the DNA. Recorded for this sample are 200,000 to 250,000 clones; 83% of them occurred a single time. The ten largest make up approximately 7% of the sample.

The CDR3 runs 13 residues from the cysteine to the phenylalanine. Only the CDR3 portion is preserved as DNA: 39 bases, with reading frame beginning at the first base. Trimming takes 3 bases from V and 7 bases from J, and the germline ends sit 12 bases apart. CDR1 and CDR2 are read off the germline V gene as ENHRY and SYGVKD. On the study overall, not on this receptor specifically: The amount of clinical and demographic metadata varied by source and participant and was provided uncurated.

A note on this clone: Its antigen remains undetermined. No clone much larger than this one lies a single base away; base qualities are absent.

The sequence was collected from a woman in her 50s with acute or convalescent COVID-19. The material sequenced was peripheral blood. The chain uses TRBV10-3 and TRBJ1-2; the D segment cannot be called with confidence. The CDR3 in this case is CAISDLADGGYTF. The DNA reads as follows: TGTGCCATCAGTGATCTGGCAGATGGTGGCTACACCTTC.